This entry lists 13 T cell receptor beta chains sequenced from one sample in a study of metastatic and nonmetastatic thyroid tumors. Patients had received no treatment of any kind before thyroid surgery. TCRdb re-called the PCR reads with MiXCR. The sample carries tens of thousands of clones, over 15% recorded once. Sequencing used blood. All receptors derive from a female donor with papillary thyroid cancer or a benign thyroid nodule (not recorded which). Some clones in this sample may be carry-over from other donors' samples.

This clone was observed many times. The chain couples TRBV7-9 to TRBJ1-6, with D uncertain. This CDR3 has 15 amino acids. V lost 4 bases, J lost 12 bases, and 19 bases lay in between. Looked up from germline, CDR1 is SEHNR and CDR2 is FQNEAQ (reference sequence). This CDR3 is CASSSNVLGGQPLHF. CDR3 coding DNA: TGTGCCAGCAGCTCGAACGTACTAGGAGGCCAACCCCTCCACTTT.

The chain joins TRBV7-2 to TRBJ2-5; no definite D call. The CDR3 extends over 13 amino acids. Trimming pared 1 base from V and 13 bases from J, leaving 16 bases between. Germline lookup yields CDR1 SGHTA and CDR2 FQGNSA. DNA of the CDR3: TGTGCCAGCAGCTTAGGACAAAGAGAGACAAGGTACTTC. Residues: CASSLGQRETRYF.

In its sample, this clone was seen many times. The chain couples TRBV7-9 to TRBJ2-3; D is undetermined. Per the germline V gene, CDR1 is SEHNR and CDR2 is FQNEAQ (reference sequence). The CDR3 spans 12 residues. Trimming took 6 bases from V and 3 from J, leaving 7 bases between them. Written as DNA, the CDR3 is TGTGCCAGCAGGCCGCAAACAGATACGCAGTATTTT. Amino acids: CASRPQTDTQYF.

This clone showed up many times. The chain uses TRBV9 and TRBJ2-3, with no clear D. The CDR3 runs to 13 residues. Looked up from germline, CDR1 is SGDLS and CDR2 is YYNGEE. V was cut by 4 bases and J by 2 bases, with 8 bases left in between. As DNA, the CDR3 is TGTGCCAGCAGCATGCGGACCACAGATACGCAGTATTTT. This translates into CASSMRTTDTQYF.

This clone was seen ten or more times. The same CDR3 can be traced to other DNA sequences in this sample. This rearrangement joins TRBV9 to TRBJ2-2, with D unresolved. Germline-derived CDR1 and CDR2 are SGDLS and YYNGEE. Trimming left V 3 bases short and J 3 bases short, with 12 bases between. The CDR3 spans 15 residues. The CDR3 bases are TGTGCCAGCAGCGGTGAGCATCCGGACACCGGGGAGCTGTTTTTT. It codes for CASSGEHPDTGELFF.

This clone appeared many times. This may be a read error: a much more frequent sequence differs by one nucleotide. The chain combines TRBV6-1 with TRBJ1-2; D might be TRBD1 (5 bases). The germline gives CDR1 MNHNS, CDR2 SASEGT. The length of the CDR3 is 14 residues. CDR3 amino acids: CTSSEVGDGYGYTF. As DNA, the CDR3 is TGTACCAGCAGTGAGGTAGGGGATGGCTATGGCTACACCTTC.

As concerns this clone: A read error may explain this, as a much larger clone is one base away. The chain uses TRBV20-1 and TRBJ1-2; 7 positions agree with TRBD1. Germline values: CDR1 DFQATT, CDR2 SNEGSKA (reference sequence). CDR3 length: 15 residues. The CDR3 DNA follows: TGCATTGCTAGTCCTTCGGAGGGGGCTATCTATGGTTACACCTTC. Encoded protein: CIASPSEGAIYGYTF.

This clone was detected ten times or more. The V gene is TRBV11-1, the J gene TRBJ2-3; no firm D call. Germline V lookup: CDR1 SGHAT, CDR2 FQDESV (reference sequence). CDR3 length: 18 amino acids. Trimming took off 5 bases at V and 0 bases at J, with 21 bases between the two ends. Here the CDR3 reads CASSPGSGLSPSTDTQYF. DNA for the CDR3: TGTGCCAGCAGCCCTGGGTCCGGGCTGTCACCTAGCACAGATACGCAGTATTTT.

Many counts were recorded for this clone. The J gene is TRBJ1-4, the V gene TRBV28; 7 bases map to TRBD1. The V gene's germline CDR1 is MDHEN and CDR2 SYDVKM. The CDR3 totals 15 residues. Trimming removed 0 bases from V and 8 bases from J; junction bases left unmatched: 6. The DNA of the CDR3 is TGTGCCAGCAGTTTATGGACAGGGCGGTCCGAAAAACTGTTTTTT. Its translation: CASSLWTGRSEKLFF.

The gene calls are TRBV6-5 and TRBJ2-3; TRBD2 matches 8 bases. V lost 5 bases to trimming and J lost 4 bases; unmatched junction nucleotides: 11. There are 16 residues in the CDR3. The germline gives CDR1 MNHEY, CDR2 SVGAGI. Written as DNA, the CDR3 is TGTGCCAGCAGTACCCGAATAGCGGGACGGGCAGATACGCAGTATTTT. This translates into CASSTRIAGRADTQYF.

Concerning this clone: A clone one base away is much larger, so this may be a read error. The chain joins TRBV30 to TRBJ1-4, with 10 bases aligning to TRBD1. The CDR3 loop spans 15 amino acids. CDR1 GTSNPN and CDR2 SVGIG come from the germline V gene (reference sequence). Trimming cost V 3 bases and J 9 bases; bases outside gene matches: 10. The CDR3 here is CAWRYSGTGDKKLFF. The CDR3 coding sequence is TGTGCCTGGAGGTACTCCGGGACAGGGGATAAAAAACTGTTTTTT.

The table lists this clone with many counts. This chain uses TRBV5-1 with TRBJ2-3, with 7 bases that match TRBD2. Germline V lookup: CDR1 SGHRS, CDR2 YFSETQ. The CDR3 extends over 18 amino acids. Trimming removed 0 bases from V and 1 base from J; junction bases left unmatched: 11. The CDR3 nucleotides are TGCGCCAGCAGCTTGGCAGTTAGGGGCCTAGCGGGCACAGATACGCAGTATTTT. Amino acids: CASSLAVRGLAGTDTQYF.

This clone was detected many times. J is TRBJ1-3 and V is TRBV4-1; no definite D call. Between the trimmed V and J ends, which lost 0 bases and 1 base, there was a span of 13 bases. From germline, CDR1 is MGHRA and CDR2 YSYEKL. The CDR3 has 17 residues. The CDR3 reads CASSQDFRGGSGNTIYF. The CDR3 bases are TGCGCCAGCAGCCAAGATTTCAGAGGAGGGTCTGGAAACACCATATATTTT.